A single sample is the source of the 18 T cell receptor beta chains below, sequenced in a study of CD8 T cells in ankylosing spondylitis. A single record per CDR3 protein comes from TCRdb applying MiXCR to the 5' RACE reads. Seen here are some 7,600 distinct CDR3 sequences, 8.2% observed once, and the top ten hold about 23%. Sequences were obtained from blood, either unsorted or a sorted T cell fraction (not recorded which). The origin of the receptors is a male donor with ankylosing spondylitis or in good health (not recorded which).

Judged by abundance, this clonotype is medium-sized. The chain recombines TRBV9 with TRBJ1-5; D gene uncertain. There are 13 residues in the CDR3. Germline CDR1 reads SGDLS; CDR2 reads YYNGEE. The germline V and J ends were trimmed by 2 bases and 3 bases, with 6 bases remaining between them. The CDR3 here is CASSVGYNQPQHF. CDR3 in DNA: TGTGCCAGCAGCGTGGGATACAATCAGCCCCAGCATTTT.

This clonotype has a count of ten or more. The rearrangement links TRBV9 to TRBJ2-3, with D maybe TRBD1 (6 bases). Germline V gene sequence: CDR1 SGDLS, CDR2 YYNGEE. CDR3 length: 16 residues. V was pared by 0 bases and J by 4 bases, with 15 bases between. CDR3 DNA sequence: TGTGCCAGCAGCGTAGCTACAGGGTTTCGCCCAGATACGCAGTATTTT. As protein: CASSVATGFRPDTQYF.

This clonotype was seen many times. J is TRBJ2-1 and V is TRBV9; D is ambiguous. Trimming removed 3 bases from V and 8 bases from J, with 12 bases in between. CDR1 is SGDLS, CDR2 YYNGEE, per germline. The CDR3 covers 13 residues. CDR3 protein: CASSGDPSDEQFF. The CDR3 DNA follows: TGTGCCAGCAGCGGCGACCCCTCGGATGAGCAGTTCTTC.

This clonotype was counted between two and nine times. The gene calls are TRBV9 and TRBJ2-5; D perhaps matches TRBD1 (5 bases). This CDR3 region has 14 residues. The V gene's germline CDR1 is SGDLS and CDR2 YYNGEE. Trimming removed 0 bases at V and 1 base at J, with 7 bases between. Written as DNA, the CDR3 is TGTGCCAGCAGCGTAGGGGGCCCCCAAGAGACCCAGTACTTC. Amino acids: CASSVGGPQETQYF.

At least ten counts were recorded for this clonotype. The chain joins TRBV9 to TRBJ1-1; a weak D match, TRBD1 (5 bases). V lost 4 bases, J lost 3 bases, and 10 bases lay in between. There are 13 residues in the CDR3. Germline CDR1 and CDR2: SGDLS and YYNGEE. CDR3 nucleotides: TGTGCCAGCAGCCCGGGGGGGGACACTGAAGCTTTCTTT. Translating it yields CASSPGGDTEAFF.

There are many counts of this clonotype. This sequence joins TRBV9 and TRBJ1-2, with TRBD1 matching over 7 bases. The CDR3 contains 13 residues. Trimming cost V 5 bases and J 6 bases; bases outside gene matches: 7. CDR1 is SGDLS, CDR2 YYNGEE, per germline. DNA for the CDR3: TGTGCCAGCAGGGCGACAGGGTATGATGGCTACACCTTC. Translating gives CASRATGYDGYTF.

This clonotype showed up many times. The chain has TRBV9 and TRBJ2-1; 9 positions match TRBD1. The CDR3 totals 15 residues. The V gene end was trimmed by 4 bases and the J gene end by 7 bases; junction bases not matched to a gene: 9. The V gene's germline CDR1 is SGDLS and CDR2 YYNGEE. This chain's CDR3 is CASSTTGGVQNEQFF. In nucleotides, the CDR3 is TGTGCCAGCAGCACTACAGGGGGCGTTCAGAATGAGCAGTTCTTC.

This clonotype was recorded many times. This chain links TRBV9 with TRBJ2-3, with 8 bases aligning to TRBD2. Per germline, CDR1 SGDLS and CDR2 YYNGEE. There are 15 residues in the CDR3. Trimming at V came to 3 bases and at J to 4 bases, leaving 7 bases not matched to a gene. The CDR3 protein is CASSDSGGPSDTQYF. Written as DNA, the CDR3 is TGTGCCAGCAGCGATTCGGGGGGGCCCTCAGATACGCAGTATTTT.

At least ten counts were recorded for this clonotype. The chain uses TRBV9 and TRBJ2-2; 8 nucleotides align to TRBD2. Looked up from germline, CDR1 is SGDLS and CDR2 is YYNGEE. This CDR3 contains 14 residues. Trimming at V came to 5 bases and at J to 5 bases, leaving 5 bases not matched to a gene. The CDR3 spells CASSPRGGTGELFF. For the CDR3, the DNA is TGTGCCAGCAGTCCCCGGGGGGGAACCGGGGAGCTGTTTTTT.

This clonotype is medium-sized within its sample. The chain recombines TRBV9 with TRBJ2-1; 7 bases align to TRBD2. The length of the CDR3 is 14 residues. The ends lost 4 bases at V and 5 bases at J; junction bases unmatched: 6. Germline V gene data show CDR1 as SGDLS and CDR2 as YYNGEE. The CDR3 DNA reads TGTGCCAGCAGCCCCTGGGACTACGACAATGAGCAGTTCTTC. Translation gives CASSPWDYDNEQFF.

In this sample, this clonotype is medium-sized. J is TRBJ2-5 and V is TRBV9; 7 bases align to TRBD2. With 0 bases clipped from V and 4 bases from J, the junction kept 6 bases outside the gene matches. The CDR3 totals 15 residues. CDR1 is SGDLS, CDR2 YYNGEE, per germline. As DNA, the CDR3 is TGTGCCAGCAGCGTAGATGGCGGGGGATCAGAGACCCAGTACTTC. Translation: CASSVDGGGSETQYF. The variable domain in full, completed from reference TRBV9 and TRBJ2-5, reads DSGVTQTPKHLITATGQRVTLRCSPRSGDLSVYWYQQSLDQGLQFLIQYYNGEERAKGNILERFSAQQFPDLHSELNLSSLELGDSALYFCASSVDGGGSETQYFGPGTRLLVL.

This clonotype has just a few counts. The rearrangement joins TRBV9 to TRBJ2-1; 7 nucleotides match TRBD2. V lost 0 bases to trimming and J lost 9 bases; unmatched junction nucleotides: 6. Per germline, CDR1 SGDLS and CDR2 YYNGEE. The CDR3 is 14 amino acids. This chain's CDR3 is CASSVGILAAEQFF. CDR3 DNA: TGTGCCAGCAGCGTAGGGATCCTAGCGGCTGAGCAGTTCTTC.

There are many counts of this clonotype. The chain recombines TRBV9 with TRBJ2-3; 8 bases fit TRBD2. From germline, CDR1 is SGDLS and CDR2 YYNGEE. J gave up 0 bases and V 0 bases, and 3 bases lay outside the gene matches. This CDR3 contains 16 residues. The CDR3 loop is CASSVVASGSTDTQYF. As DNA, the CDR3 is TGTGCCAGCAGCGTAGTGGCTAGCGGGAGCACAGATACGCAGTATTTT.

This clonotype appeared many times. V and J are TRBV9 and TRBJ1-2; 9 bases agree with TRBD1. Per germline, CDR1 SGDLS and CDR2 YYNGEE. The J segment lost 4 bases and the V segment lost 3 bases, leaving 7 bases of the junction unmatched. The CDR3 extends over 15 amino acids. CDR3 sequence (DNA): TGTGCCAGCAGCGATGGACAGGGGTTCCCCTATGGCTACACCTTC. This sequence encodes CASSDGQGFPYGYTF.

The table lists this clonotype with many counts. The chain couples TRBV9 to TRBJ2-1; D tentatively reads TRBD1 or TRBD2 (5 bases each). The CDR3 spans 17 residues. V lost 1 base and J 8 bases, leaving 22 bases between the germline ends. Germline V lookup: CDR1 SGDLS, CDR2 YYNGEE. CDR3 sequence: CASSVPQRGRGKDEQFF. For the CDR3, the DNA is TGTGCCAGCAGCGTACCGCAGAGGGGCCGGGGTAAGGATGAGCAGTTCTTC.

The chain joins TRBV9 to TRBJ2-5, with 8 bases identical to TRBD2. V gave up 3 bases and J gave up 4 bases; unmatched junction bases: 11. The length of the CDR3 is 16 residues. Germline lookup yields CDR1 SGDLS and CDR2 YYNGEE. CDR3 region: CASSAGLATRAETQYF. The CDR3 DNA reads TGTGCCAGCAGCGCCGGACTAGCCACGCGGGCAGAGACCCAGTACTTC.

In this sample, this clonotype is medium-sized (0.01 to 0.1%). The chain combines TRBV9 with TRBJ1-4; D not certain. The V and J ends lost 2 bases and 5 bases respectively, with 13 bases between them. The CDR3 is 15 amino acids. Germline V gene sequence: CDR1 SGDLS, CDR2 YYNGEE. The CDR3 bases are TGTGCCAGCAGCGTCGAGGACGGACTCAATGAAAAACTGTTTTTT. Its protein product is CASSVEDGLNEKLFF.

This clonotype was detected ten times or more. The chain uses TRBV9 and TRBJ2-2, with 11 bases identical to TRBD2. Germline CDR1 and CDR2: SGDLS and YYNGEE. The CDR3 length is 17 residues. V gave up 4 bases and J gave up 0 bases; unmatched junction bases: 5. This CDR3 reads CASSTGTSGPNTGELFF. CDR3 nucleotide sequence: TGTGCCAGCAGCACCGGGACTAGCGGACCGAACACCGGGGAGCTGTTTTTT.